The 13 T cell receptor beta chains below were found in one sample sequenced in a study of cytomegalovirus exposure and HLA in healthy donors. Use of 60 Vbeta and 13 Jbeta primers characterized the PCR. Repertoires were generated with immunoSEQ multiplex PCR, while TCRdb's copy carries only in-frame clones and drops some. The profile shows 130,000 or so clones, around 70% of them singletons. The sequencing input was PBMCs. These receptors were collected from a woman between 35 and 50 years old in good health and CMV-seropositive.

V gene TRBV7-2 combines with J gene TRBJ2-7, with TRBD1 identical over 10 bases. From germline, CDR1 is SGHTA and CDR2 FQGNSA. This CDR3 spans 16 amino acids. Losses at the gene ends were 2 bases for V and 3 bases for J; bases not matched to a gene: 7. The CDR3 region is CASSLTPGQGNYEQYF. The DNA for the CDR3 is TGTGCCAGCAGCTTAACTCCGGGACAGGGGAACTACGAGCAGTACTTC.

The rearrangement uses TRBV28 and TRBJ1-2; possibly TRBD1 for D (5 bases). This CDR3 has 13 residues. From germline, CDR1 is MDHEN and CDR2 SYDVKM. V lost 5 bases and J 3 bases, leaving 10 bases between the germline ends. This CDR3 reads CASSTDSHYGYTF. DNA of the CDR3: TGTGCCAGCAGTACCGACAGTCACTATGGCTACACCTTC.

This clone showed up just a few times. V is TRBV30 and J is TRBJ1-5; D might be TRBD1 (5 bases). Germline CDR1 GTSNPN, CDR2 SVGIG (reference sequence). The CDR3 is 15 residues long. Between the trimmed V and J ends, which lost 0 bases and 6 bases, there was a span of 15 bases. In nucleotides, the CDR3 is TGTGCCTGGAGTGTACGTGAAGGGGCCGTTCAGCCCCAGCATTTT. This sequence encodes CAWSVREGAVQPQHF.

The rearrangement uses TRBV7-9 and TRBJ1-1; the match to TRBD1 covers 8 bases. The germline V gene encodes CDR1 SEHNR and CDR2 FQNEAQ (reference sequence). This CDR3 has 14 residues. With 8 bases clipped from V and 1 base from J, the junction kept 6 bases outside the gene matches. The CDR3 DNA follows: TGTGCCAGCGATAGACAGGGGTCGAACACTGAAGCTTTCTTT. This codes for CASDRQGSNTEAFF.

This clone has just one count. V is TRBV19 and J is TRBJ2-1; 8 positions agree with TRBD2. CDR1 is LNHDA and CDR2 is SQIVND in the germline V gene (reference sequence). Losses at the gene ends were 7 bases for V and 4 bases for J; bases not matched to a gene: 6. The CDR3 extends over 14 amino acids. The CDR3 nucleotides read TGTGCCAGTACCCTAGCGGGCCGATACAATGAGCAGTTCTTC. This gives the protein CASTLAGRYNEQFF.

J is TRBJ1-1 and V is TRBV19; the match to TRBD1 covers 7 bases. This CDR3 contains 13 residues. Germline lookup yields CDR1 LNHDA and CDR2 SQIVND (reference sequence). The V and J ends lost 7 bases and 2 bases, in that order; junction bases with no gene match: 4. This CDR3 reads CASTGTDNTEAFF. CDR3 nucleotide sequence: TGTGCCAGTACCGGGACAGATAACACTGAAGCTTTCTTT.

V is TRBV7-9 and J is TRBJ1-2, with unresolved D. CDR3 length: 15 amino acids. V was cut by 4 bases and J by 7 bases, with 19 bases left in between. Germline V gene sequence: CDR1 SEHNR, CDR2 FQNEAQ (reference sequence). The CDR3 spells CASSSSSGSAGGYTF. The CDR3 coding sequence is TGTGCCAGCAGCTCTTCTTCCGGATCCGCGGGTGGCTACACCTTC.

The rearrangement links TRBV7-2 to TRBJ2-3; the D gene is possibly TRBD1 (7 bases). V dropped 6 bases and J dropped 2 bases, with 21 bases sitting between them. The CDR3 loop spans 17 amino acids. Germline lookup yields CDR1 SGHTA and CDR2 FQGNSA. The CDR3, as DNA: TGTGCCAGCAGTCCAGGGGGAGGTCCCCCTTTCACAGATACGCAGTATTTT. This translates into CASSPGGGPPFTDTQYF.

The chain has TRBV9 and TRBJ2-7, with 8 bases fitting TRBD2. CDR3 length: 15 residues. Germline V gene sequence: CDR1 SGDLS, CDR2 YYNGEE. J gave up 3 bases and V 5 bases, and 10 bases lay outside the gene matches. The CDR3 DNA reads TGTGCCAGCAGTGGTCCGGGGGGGTCTTACTACGAGCAGTACTTC. Its protein product is CASSGPGGSYYEQYF.

This clone was seen only once. The V call is TRBV11-2, the J call TRBJ1-1; D gene unclear. Germline V CDR1 and CDR2: SGHAT, FQNNGV. The CDR3 has 15 residues. V lost 5 bases and J lost 5, with 18 bases in between. Written as DNA, the CDR3 is TGTGCCAGCAGCCCCCTCGGTCTGGTTGTGACTGAAGCTTTCTTT. Translated: CASSPLGLVVTEAFF. The entire variable domain, with the rest obtained from reference TRBV11-2 and TRBJ1-1, is as follows: EAGVAQSPRYKIIEKRQSVAFWCNPISGHATLYWYQQILGQGPKLLIQFQNNGVVDDSQLPKDRFSAERLKGVDSTLKIQPAKLEDSAVYLCASSPLGLVVTEAFFGQGTRLTVV.

This chain links TRBV7-2 with TRBJ2-3, with 8 bases lining up with TRBD2. Germline lookup yields CDR1 SGHTA and CDR2 FQGNSA. J lost 2 bases, V lost 1 base, and 5 bases had no gene match. The CDR3 is 16 residues long. In DNA form, the CDR3 reads TGTGCCAGCAGCTTAGAGGCTAGCGGGTCCACAGATACGCAGTATTTT. Amino acids: CASSLEASGSTDTQYF.

This clone was seen just once. The V and J genes are TRBV7-6 and TRBJ2-7; 11 nucleotides align to TRBD1. V was pared by 2 bases and J by 6 bases, with 6 bases of the junction left unmatched. CDR1 SGHVS and CDR2 FNYEAQ come from the germline V gene. CDR3 length: 15 amino acids. DNA of the CDR3: TGTGCCAGCAGCTTATCTCAGGGACAGGGGGGCGAGCAGTACTTC. This translates into CASSLSQGQGGEQYF. The full variable domain, its missing parts supplied by reference TRBV7-6 and TRBJ2-7, is GAGVSQSPRYKVTKRGQDVALRCDPISGHVSLYWYRQALGQGPEFLTYFNYEAQQDKSGLPNDRFSAERPEGSISTLTIQRTEQRDSAMYRCASSLSQGQGGEQYFGPGTRLTVT.

The V gene is TRBV4-1, the J gene TRBJ1-4, with D hard to call. The CDR3 is 15 amino acids. Germline CDR1 reads MGHRA; CDR2 reads YSYEKL. V lost 4 bases and J 14 bases, leaving 23 bases between the germline ends. The CDR3 region is CASSPREPQVEKLFF. The CDR3, as DNA: TGCGCCAGCAGCCCTCGGGAACCCCAGGTTGAGAAGCTGTTTTTT.